This passage covers 12 T cell receptor beta chains from one sample sequenced in a study of neurological immune-mediated disorders. One entry per CDR3 protein, called by TCRdb with MiXCR from the 5' RACE reads. Among roughly 98,000 distinct CDR3 sequences, roughly 13% were seen once, and the ten largest hold approximately 4.5%. Time point defined: longitudinal time-point 2. Material: PBMCs. These TCRs come from a female donor with HTLV-1-associated myelopathy (HAM/TSP).

The chain couples TRBV20-1 to TRBJ2-3, with TRBD1 matching 7 bases. From germline, CDR1 is DFQATT and CDR2 SNEGSKA (reference sequence). The CDR3 contains 13 residues. V lost 0 bases, J lost 12 bases, and 9 bases stayed unmatched. The CDR3, as DNA: TGCAGTGCTAGAGATGTAAGGGGGCCCATACAGTATTTT. The encoded protein is CSARDVRGPIQYF.

This clonotype was found many times. The genes are TRBV20-1 and TRBJ1-3; the D gene is possibly TRBD1 (6 bases). Trimming took off 5 bases at V and 0 bases at J, with 8 bases between the two ends. The germline V gene encodes CDR1 DFQATT and CDR2 SNEGSKA (reference sequence). This CDR3 region has 13 residues. In DNA, the CDR3 is TGCAGTGCTGGGGACATCTCTGGAAACACCATATATTTT. Amino acid sequence: CSAGDISGNTIYF.

This clonotype was seen at least ten times. The gene calls are TRBV5-1 and TRBJ2-7, with a tentative D call TRBD2 (6 bases). Germline CDR1 reads SGHRS; CDR2 reads YFSETQ. The V and J ends lost 3 bases and 3 bases respectively, with 25 bases between them. This CDR3 is built from 18 residues. The CDR3 DNA reads as TGCGCCAGCAGCTCCGGGACCGGGGCTTGGGCGACTAGCTACGAGCAGTACTTC. Residues: CASSSGTGAWATSYEQYF.

The J gene is TRBJ2-3, the V gene TRBV2; TRBD2 agrees at 10 bases. This CDR3 region has 16 residues. The V segment lost 0 bases and the J segment 1 base; nucleotides outside the gene matches: 1. Germline V lookup: CDR1 SNHLY, CDR2 FYNNEI. The CDR3 spells CASSEALAGGTDTQYF. Here the CDR3 DNA reads TGTGCCAGCAGTGAAGCGCTAGCGGGGGGCACAGATACGCAGTATTTT.

At least ten counts were recorded for this clonotype. The chain is built from TRBV5-1 and TRBJ2-1; 8 nucleotides agree with TRBD2. The CDR3 runs to 16 residues. Germline V gene data show CDR1 as SGHRS and CDR2 as YFSETQ. The junction had 16 bases not matched to a gene; V was cut back by 7 bases and J by 7 bases. CDR3 sequence reads: CASATRAGEPGNEQFF. The CDR3 nucleotides read TGCGCCAGCGCCACAAGAGCGGGGGAGCCTGGGAATGAGCAGTTCTTC.

This clonotype was recorded at least ten times. The genes are TRBV5-1 and TRBJ2-7; D remains ambiguous. The CDR3 runs to 14 residues. The germline gives CDR1 SGHRS, CDR2 YFSETQ. V was cut by 4 bases and J by 0 bases, with 11 bases left in between. The CDR3: CASSRMSTSYEQYF. The CDR3 nucleotides read TGCGCCAGCAGCCGGATGTCCACCTCCTACGAGCAGTACTTC.

This clonotype was counted a few times. This rearrangement joins TRBV5-1 to TRBJ2-5; 12 nucleotides match TRBD2. The V and J ends lost 2 bases and 5 bases, in that order; junction bases with no gene match: 7. The CDR3 has 16 residues. The germline V gene encodes CDR1 SGHRS and CDR2 YFSETQ. The CDR3 nucleotides read TGCGCCAGCAGCTTAACTAGCGGGGGGCCCGGGGAGACCCAGTACTTC. It specifies CASSLTSGGPGETQYF.

V and J are TRBV28 and TRBJ2-7; TRBD2 might be the D (5 bases). The CDR3 spans 16 residues. CDR1 and CDR2 from the germline V gene are MDHEN and SYDVKM. V was trimmed by 5 bases and J by 3 bases, leaving 20 bases between them. The CDR3 DNA reads as TGTGCCAGCAGTCAGACCTGGGTAGCGCCCGACTACGAGCAGTACTTC. It is translated as CASSQTWVAPDYEQYF.

There are many counts of this clonotype. The genes are TRBV4-1 and TRBJ2-7; no firm D call. Trimming pared 4 bases from V and 0 bases from J, leaving 4 bases between. This CDR3 has 12 amino acids. Germline lookup yields CDR1 MGHRA and CDR2 YSYEKL. The DNA of the CDR3 is TGCGCCAGCAGCCCGCCCTCCTACGAGCAGTACTTC. The encoded protein is CASSPPSYEQYF.

This clonotype was counted only a few times. The CDR3 sequence: CASGDTVGGSSYNEQFF. CDR3 coding DNA: TGTGCCAGCGGGGATACGGTGGGGGGCAGCTCCTACAATGAGCAGTTCTTC. The rearrangement joins TRBV13 to TRBJ2-1; tentatively, D is TRBD1 or TRBD2 (6 bases each). The CDR3 spans 17 residues. V was shortened by 8 bases and J by 0 bases, with 20 bases between the two germline ends. CDR1 is PRHDT, CDR2 FYEKMQ, per germline (reference sequence). Variable domain in full (rest from reference TRBV13 and TRBJ2-1): AAGVIQSPRHLIKEKRETATLKCYPIPRHDTVYWYQQGPGQDPQFLISFYEKMQSDKGSIPDRFSAQQFSDYHSELNMSSLELGDSALYFCASGDTVGGSSYNEQFFGPGTRLTVL.

Written as DNA, the CDR3 is TGTGCCAGCAGCTTTGGGGGGGGAGGCACTGAAGCTTTCTTT. This encodes CASSFGGGGTEAFF. V and J are TRBV5-5 and TRBJ1-1; TRBD1 is a possible D gene (5 bases). Germline CDR1 and CDR2: SGHKS and YYEKEE (reference sequence). The CDR3 runs 14 residues. V lost 2 bases, J lost 4 bases, and 12 bases lay in between.

This clonotype occurred many times. This chain uses TRBV5-1 with TRBJ2-1; D is undetermined. V shed 0 bases and J shed 2 bases, with 9 bases lying between them. The CDR3 contains 15 residues. The germline gives CDR1 SGHRS, CDR2 YFSETQ. The CDR3 loop reads CASSLESRTYNEQFF. The CDR3 nucleotides are TGCGCCAGCAGCTTGGAGAGCCGGACCTACAATGAGCAGTTCTTC.